These 21 T cell receptor beta chains came from one sample sequenced in a study of cytomegalovirus exposure and HLA in healthy donors. This PCR relied on a set of 60 Vbeta primers and 13 Jbeta primers. Profiling relied on immunoSEQ multiplex PCR, and the TCRdb table lists in-frame clones only, not all of them. Among around 69,000 clones listed, approximately 63% were seen once. The sample taken for sequencing was PBMCs. These receptors all stem from a woman aged 45-60 years in good health and CMV-seropositive.

This chain joins TRBV5-1 and TRBJ1-1, with D unclear. CDR1 and CDR2 (germline): SGHRS, YFSETQ. This CDR3 has 13 amino acids. V was clipped by 4 bases and J by 2 bases, with 9 bases between them. The DNA of the CDR3 is TGCGCCAGCAGCCTACAGCTAAACACTGAAGCTTTCTTT. Residues: CASSLQLNTEAFF.

The J gene is TRBJ1-5, the V gene TRBV6-5; no reliable D call. V lost 5 bases, J lost 10 bases, and 12 bases lay in between. From germline, CDR1 is MNHEY and CDR2 SVGAGI. This CDR3 contains 12 residues. The CDR3 DNA reads as TGTGCCAGCAGTGCGCCCAGGATCCCCCAGCATTTT. Translated, it gives CASSAPRIPQHF.

The chain uses TRBV5-1 and TRBJ1-1; D not resolved. The V and J ends lost 5 bases and 0 bases respectively, with 8 bases between them. Per the germline V gene, CDR1 is SGHRS and CDR2 is YFSETQ. CDR3 size: 13 residues. The DNA of the CDR3 is TGCGCCAGCAGTACCCTAATGAACACTGAAGCTTTCTTT. It codes for CASSTLMNTEAFF.

The gene calls are TRBV5-1 and TRBJ2-3, with D uncertain. Trimming left V 5 bases short and J 8 bases short, with 9 bases between. Germline CDR1 is SGHRS and CDR2 is YFSETQ. The CDR3 length is 11 residues. Written as DNA, the CDR3 is TGCGCCAGCAGATATGAGGTTACGCAGTATTTT. Its translation is CASRYEVTQYF. Variable domain in full (rest from reference TRBV5-1 and TRBJ2-3): KAGVTQTPRYLIKTRGQQVTLSCSPISGHRSVSWYQQTPGQGLQFLFEYFSETQRNKGNFPGRFSGRQFSNSRSEMNVSTLELGDSALYLCASRYEVTQYFGPGTRLTVL.

The chain recombines TRBV27 with TRBJ2-3; unclear D gene. From germline, CDR1 is MNHEY and CDR2 SMNVEV (reference sequence). V lost 6 bases and J 0 bases, leaving 16 bases between the germline ends. The CDR3 sequence is 16 residues long. CDR3 nucleotides: TGTGCCAGCAGAAACCTTCTGGCGGTTAGCACAGATACGCAGTATTTT. It codes for CASRNLLAVSTDTQYF.

V usage is TRBV10-1 and J usage is TRBJ2-3; TRBD2 matches at 15 bases. This CDR3 is built from 16 residues. Trimming cost V 10 bases and J 3 bases; bases outside gene matches: 8. CDR1 WNHNN and CDR2 SYGVQD come from the germline V gene (reference sequence). The CDR3 spells CANQGLAGGITDTQYF. The CDR3 DNA is TGCGCCAACCAGGGACTAGCGGGGGGTATAACAGATACGCAGTATTTT.

The V and J genes are TRBV9 and TRBJ1-2; tentatively, D is TRBD1 (5 bases). CDR1 is SGDLS and CDR2 is YYNGEE in the germline V gene. Trimming cost V 0 bases and J 4 bases, with 13 bases left between them. The CDR3 length is 15 residues. CDR3: CASSVEGQGFYGYTF. Here the CDR3 DNA reads TGTGCCAGCAGCGTAGAGGGGCAGGGCTTCTATGGCTACACCTTC.

This clone was seen just once. The rearrangement links TRBV2 to TRBJ1-5; 11 nucleotides align to TRBD1. The germline CDR1 and CDR2 sequences are SNHLY and FYNNEI. The CDR3 consists of 13 residues. With V trimmed by 8 bases and J by 7 bases, 4 bases remained unmatched. The CDR3 protein is CASGQGAGQPQHF. The CDR3 DNA follows: TGTGCCAGCGGACAGGGGGCTGGACAGCCCCAGCATTTT.

The chain is built from TRBV9 and TRBJ2-1; D remains unclear. Germline V gene sequence: CDR1 SGDLS, CDR2 YYNGEE. The CDR3 is 13 amino acids. V lost 4 bases, J lost 2 bases, and 7 bases lay in between. Here the CDR3 reads CASSLSPYNEQFF. The CDR3 DNA is TGTGCCAGCAGCCTTAGCCCCTACAATGAGCAGTTCTTC.

V usage is TRBV4-1 and J usage is TRBJ1-4; 10 positions agree with TRBD1. V lost 3 bases, J lost 8 bases, and 12 bases stayed unmatched. The germline V gene encodes CDR1 MGHRA and CDR2 YSYEKL. The CDR3 is made up of 17 amino acids. Here the CDR3 DNA reads TGCGCCAGCAGCCAGGGGATGACAGGGGGCCTCGGGGAAAAACTGTTTTTT. This translates into CASSQGMTGGLGEKLFF.

Here the CDR3 DNA reads TGTGCCAGTAGTCAAAATAGCGGGACCTACAATGAGCAGTTCTTC. This encodes CASSQNSGTYNEQFF. V is TRBV19 and J is TRBJ2-1; 8 bases map to TRBD2. The ends lost 5 bases at V and 2 bases at J; junction bases unmatched: 5. The CDR3 sequence is 15 residues long. Germline V gene data show CDR1 as LNHDA and CDR2 as SQIVND (reference sequence).

This chain links TRBV5-5 with TRBJ1-1; D is unclear. The germline V gene encodes CDR1 SGHKS and CDR2 YYEKEE (reference sequence). The germline V and J ends were trimmed by 6 bases and 2 bases, with 5 bases remaining between them. The CDR3 contains 11 residues. CDR3 sequence: CASNYNTEAFF. CDR3 in DNA: TGTGCCAGCAACTATAACACTGAAGCTTTCTTT.

DNA of the CDR3: TGTGCCACCAGCAACGGGGGGCACGGGCCCAATCAGCCCCAGCATTTT. As protein: CATSNGGHGPNQPQHF. The V call is TRBV15, the J call TRBJ1-5; D perhaps matches TRBD1 (6 bases). Germline lookup yields CDR1 LNHNV and CDR2 YYDKDF (reference sequence). The V end lost 4 bases, the J end lost 3 bases, and 16 bases lay between the germline ends. There are 16 residues in the CDR3.

This clone was seen more than once but under ten times. The chain recombines TRBV15 with TRBJ2-3; D may be TRBD2 (6 bases). V was pared by 3 bases and J by 5 bases, with 21 bases between. CDR3 length: 17 residues. Germline-derived CDR1 and CDR2 are LNHNV and YYDKDF (reference sequence). CDR3 amino acids: CATSREIGRGSQDTQYF. CDR3 coding DNA: TGTGCCACCAGCAGGGAAATTGGACGGGGGTCCCAAGATACGCAGTATTTT.

This rearrangement joins TRBV5-1 to TRBJ1-2; D is perhaps TRBD1 (5 bases). Trimming shortened V by 0 bases and J by 8 bases, and 11 bases separated the two germline ends. Germline V gene data show CDR1 as SGHRS and CDR2 as YFSETQ. The CDR3 has 13 amino acids. CDR3 DNA sequence: TGCGCCAGCAGCTTGGAGGGGACTGGGGGCTACACCTTC. Protein sequence: CASSLEGTGGYTF.

The chain combines TRBV6-5 with TRBJ2-1, with 14 bases identical to TRBD2. CDR1 and CDR2 from the germline V gene are MNHEY and SVGAGI. The junction had 6 bases not matched to a gene; V was cut back by 8 bases and J by 9 bases. The CDR3 length is 14 residues. This CDR3 is CASLGLAGGGEQFF. CDR3 DNA: TGTGCCAGCCTAGGACTAGCGGGAGGAGGTGAGCAGTTCTTC.

This sequence joins TRBV5-6 and TRBJ2-7; 7 bases align to TRBD2. J gave up 4 bases and V 0 bases, and 4 bases lay outside the gene matches. There are 14 residues in the CDR3. Germline V gene sequence: CDR1 SGHDT, CDR2 YYEEEE. The CDR3 nucleotides read TGTGCCAGCAGCTTGGAAGCGGGATATTACGAGCAGTACTTC. Its protein product is CASSLEAGYYEQYF.

This clone turned up a few times. J is TRBJ1-2 and V is TRBV4-3; the D gene is possibly TRBD1 (5 bases). V gave up 0 bases and J gave up 4 bases, with 12 bases separating them. CDR1 and CDR2 from the germline V gene are LGHNA and YSLEER. The CDR3 contains 15 residues. Here the CDR3 DNA reads TGCGCCAGCAGCCAAGATGCGAGACAGACCTATGGCTACACCTTC. Translation gives CASSQDARQTYGYTF.

The J gene is TRBJ2-7, the V gene TRBV7-8; 10 nucleotides match TRBD2. Germline V lookup: CDR1 SGHVS, CDR2 FQNEAQ. CDR3 length: 14 amino acids. J was trimmed by 7 bases and V by 5 bases; bases with no gene match: 8. The CDR3 loop is CASSGPSGSREQYF. In DNA form, the CDR3 reads TGTGCCAGCAGCGGACCTAGCGGGAGTCGGGAGCAGTACTTC.

V and J are TRBV11-2 and TRBJ2-5, with TRBD2 identical over 9 bases. Germline assignment: CDR1 SGHAT and CDR2 FQNNGV. Losses at the gene ends were 3 bases for V and 4 bases for J; bases not matched to a gene: 9. CDR3 length equals 16 residues. The CDR3 spells CASSFNIAGEGETQYF. In DNA, the CDR3 is TGTGCCAGCAGCTTCAACATAGCGGGGGAGGGAGAGACCCAGTACTTC. The whole variable domain, remainder taken from reference TRBV11-2 and TRBJ2-5, is EAGVAQSPRYKIIEKRQSVAFWCNPISGHATLYWYQQILGQGPKLLIQFQNNGVVDDSQLPKDRFSAERLKGVDSTLKIQPAKLEDSAVYLCASSFNIAGEGETQYFGPGTRLLVL.

The J gene is TRBJ2-5, the V gene TRBV6-5, with a weak D call TRBD1 (5 bases). This CDR3 has 12 residues. In germline, CDR1 is MNHEY, CDR2 SVGAGI. Trimming took 6 bases from V and 4 from J, leaving 9 bases between them. The CDR3 sequence: CASRTESETQYF. In DNA form, the CDR3 reads TGTGCCAGCAGGACAGAGTCAGAGACCCAGTACTTC.